The clone carrying this TCR beta chain was seen once. Antigen specificity is unknown. These data belong to a study of T cell repertoires in ileal Crohn's disease. Study in general: Thiopurines (around 10) or anti-TNF agents (roughly 17) were given postoperatively to about half.

Study-wide results and caveats: Sorted CD8 T cells held more high-frequency clones than CD4. Compared with non-smokers, active smokers at surgery showed more clonal expansions.

Each sample's TCRB immunosequencing used about 470 nanograms of biopsy DNA. TCRdb's copy holds only in-frame clones and misses some; the assay was immunoSEQ multiplex PCR. This table holds approximately 15,000 clones, about 80% found once. The CDR3 runs to 15 residues. Germline V gives CDR1 SGDLS, CDR2 YYNGEE. Unmatched junction bases numbered 5, after V lost 0 bases and J lost 8 bases. This chain uses TRBV9 with TRBJ2-1; TRBD2 aligns across 10 bases. The sequenced sample consisted of ileal tissue. The receptor was isolated from an adult with Crohn's disease. CDR3 sequence (DNA): TGTGCCAGCAGCGTAGGCGCTAGCGGGAGTGATGAGCAGTTCTTC. Protein: CASSVGASGSDEQFF. The whole variable domain, remainder taken from reference TRBV9 and TRBJ2-1, is DSGVTQTPKHLITATGQRVTLRCSPRSGDLSVYWYQQSLDQGLQFLIQYYNGEERAKGNILERFSAQQFPDLHSELNLSSLELGDSALYFCASSVGASGSDEQFFGPGTRLTVL.